What follows are 20 T cell receptor beta chains derived from one specimen sequenced in a study of T cell responses to AZD1222 COVID-19 vaccine. TCRdb keeps only in-frame clones here, not all; method: immunoSEQ multiplex PCR. Among about 150,000 clones listed, under 95% were seen once. The sequencing here drew on peripheral blood, taken on day 0 of AZD1222 vaccination. The source of these receptors is an adult in good health.

This clone was detected only once. This sequence joins TRBV29-1 and TRBJ1-5; D is ambiguous. V was pared by 5 bases and J by 10 bases, with 6 bases between. The CDR3 sequence is 9 residues long. Germline CDR1 reads SQVTM; CDR2 reads ANQGSEA. CDR3 amino acids: CSVRSPQHF. The CDR3 nucleotides are TGCAGCGTTCGTAGTCCCCAGCATTTT. The complete variable domain, with remaining parts taken from reference TRBV29-1 and TRBJ1-5, reads SAVISQKPSRDICQRGTSLTIQCQVDSQVTMMFWYRQQPGQSLTLIATANQGSEATYESGFVIDKFPISRPNLTFSTLTVSNMSPEDSSIYLCSVRSPQHFGDGTRLSIL.

The V and J genes are TRBV7-2 and TRBJ1-4; the D gene is possibly TRBD1 (5 bases). The germline gives CDR1 SGHTA, CDR2 FQGNSA. Between the trimmed V and J ends, which lost 7 bases and 4 bases, there was a span of 16 bases. This CDR3 spans 15 amino acids. CDR3 loop: CASTPGPTINEKLFF. DNA of the CDR3: TGTGCCAGCACCCCGGGGCCAACGATTAATGAAAAACTGTTTTTT.

The table lists this clone with a few counts. The V and J genes are TRBV7-8 and TRBJ1-1; a weak D match, TRBD1 (5 bases). This CDR3 has 13 amino acids. Between the trimmed V and J ends, which lost 7 bases and 5 bases, there was a span of 14 bases. Germline CDR1 reads SGHVS; CDR2 reads FQNEAQ. CDR3 nucleotide sequence: TGTGCCAGCATCAAAGCAGGGCGTACTGAAGCTTTCTTT. As protein: CASIKAGRTEAFF.

The chain recombines TRBV18 with TRBJ1-1, with D unclear. Germline assignment: CDR1 KGHSH and CDR2 LQKENI. The CDR3 is 15 residues long. V lost 0 bases and J lost 1, with 9 bases in between. CDR3 sequence: CASSPPSRRNTEAFF. The CDR3 DNA follows: TGTGCCAGCTCACCACCGAGCCGGAGGAACACTGAAGCTTTCTTT.

The chain couples TRBV9 to TRBJ1-6; D not resolved. CDR1 is SGDLS and CDR2 is YYNGEE in the germline V gene. This CDR3 has 16 amino acids. V was clipped by 0 bases and J by 0 bases, with 7 bases between them. DNA of the CDR3: TGTGCCAGCAGCGTAGATGGGAGCTCCTATAATTCACCCCTCCACTTT. Amino acid sequence: CASSVDGSSYNSPLHF.

The rearrangement uses TRBV2 and TRBJ2-5; 8 bases line up with TRBD1. Germline trimming cut 6 bases from V and 5 bases from J; bases unmatched to any gene: 8. Germline CDR1 and CDR2: SNHLY and FYNNEI. The CDR3 sequence is 14 residues long. Here the CDR3 reads CASSPMDRVETQYF. The CDR3 coding sequence is TGTGCCAGCAGCCCCATGGACAGGGTGGAGACCCAGTACTTC.

J is TRBJ2-1 and V is TRBV3-1 (or the pseudogene TRBV3-2), with TRBD1 matching over 10 bases. Trimming cost V 2 bases and J 6 bases; bases outside gene matches: 1. This CDR3 is built from 14 residues. CDR1 LGHDT and CDR2 YNNKEL come from the germline V gene (reference sequence). CDR3 DNA: TGTGCCAGCAGCCAACGGACAGGGGGCAATGAGCAGTTCTTC. It translates to CASSQRTGGNEQFF.

This chain uses TRBV27 with TRBJ2-7; D is possibly TRBD1 (5 bases). The CDR3 has 13 amino acids. CDR1 is MNHEY, CDR2 SMNVEV, per germline (reference sequence). V was trimmed by 3 bases and J by 5 bases, leaving 11 bases between them. The CDR3 DNA reads as TGTGCCAGCAGTTTGTCAGGGTACAACGAGCAGTACTTC. Protein: CASSLSGYNEQYF.

The chain employs TRBV19 and TRBJ1-5; D might be TRBD1 (5 bases). V was cut by 8 bases and J by 6 bases, with 23 bases left in between. Per the germline V gene, CDR1 is LNHDA and CDR2 is SQIVND (reference sequence). The CDR3 extends over 16 amino acids. In nucleotides, the CDR3 is TGTGCCAGTTCCCCCCACCGGCAGGGACGGTCTCAGCCCCAGCATTTT. Protein: CASSPHRQGRSQPQHF.

The V and J genes are TRBV18 and TRBJ1-1; 11 bases are shared with TRBD1. CDR1 and CDR2 (germline): KGHSH, LQKENI. There are 16 residues in the CDR3. V gave up 3 bases and J gave up 4 bases; unmatched junction bases: 7. CDR3 nucleotide sequence: TGTGCCAGCTCACCTAATGTCGGGACAGGGGGCACTGAAGCTTTCTTT. This sequence encodes CASSPNVGTGGTEAFF.

The V gene is TRBV6-5, the J gene TRBJ1-6, with TRBD1 matching 8 bases. The CDR3 runs to 16 residues. The V segment lost 2 bases and the J segment 4 bases; nucleotides outside the gene matches: 4. In germline, CDR1 is MNHEY, CDR2 SVGAGI. CDR3 sequence: CASSYRQGSYNSPLHF. CDR3 sequence (DNA): TGTGCCAGCAGTTACCGACAGGGGAGTTATAATTCACCCCTCCACTTT.

The rearrangement joins TRBV2 to TRBJ1-1, with 7 bases fitting TRBD1. This CDR3 region has 15 residues. Germline loops: CDR1 SNHLY, CDR2 FYNNEI. Unmatched junction bases numbered 8, after V lost 7 bases and J lost 0 bases. For the CDR3, the DNA is TGTGCCAGCATACTGGGACAGCTCATGAACACTGAAGCTTTCTTT. This gives the protein CASILGQLMNTEAFF. Looking up the rest from reference TRBV2 and TRBJ1-1 gives the full variable domain: EPEVTQTPSHQVTQMGQEVILRCVPISNHLYFYWYRQILGQKVEFLVSFYNNEISEKSEIFDDQFSVERPDGSNFTLKIRSTKLEDSAMYFCASILGQLMNTEAFFGQGTRLTVV.

This sequence joins TRBV7-9 and TRBJ2-3, with TRBD2 matching 8 bases. Germline V lookup: CDR1 SEHNR, CDR2 FQNEAQ (reference sequence). V dropped 8 bases and J dropped 4; count of bases not matched to a gene: 11. This CDR3 comprises 15 residues. CDR3 protein: CASETSGLGADTQYF. CDR3 nucleotide sequence: TGTGCCAGCGAGACTTCGGGACTAGGGGCAGATACGCAGTATTTT.

This chain links TRBV3-1 (or the pseudogene TRBV3-2) with TRBJ1-1; perhaps TRBD1 as D (6 bases). Trimming took 3 bases from V and 8 from J, leaving 13 bases between them. Germline CDR1 is LGHDT and CDR2 is YNNKEL (reference sequence). The CDR3 consists of 13 residues. The DNA of the CDR3 is TGTGCCAGCAGCCAGGAACAGGGAGCCGAAGCTTTCTTT. It encodes CASSQEQGAEAFF.

The rearrangement links TRBV18 to TRBJ1-1, with 7 nucleotides matching TRBD1. The junction had 9 bases not matched to a gene; V was cut back by 5 bases and J by 3 bases. The germline V gene encodes CDR1 KGHSH and CDR2 LQKENI. The CDR3 is 15 residues long. The DNA for the CDR3 is TGTGCCAGCTCAGAAGACAGGGCCGGCGACACTGAAGCTTTCTTT. Encoded protein: CASSEDRAGDTEAFF.

In this sample, this clone turned up once. The chain couples TRBV6-6 to TRBJ1-1; weak D call: TRBD1 (6 bases). This CDR3 contains 13 residues. V was clipped by 4 bases and J by 4 bases, with 10 bases between them. CDR1 MNHNY and CDR2 SVGAGI come from the germline V gene (reference sequence). The CDR3 bases are TGTGCCAGCAGTTGGGGCAGGGGCACTGAAGCTTTCTTT. This translates into CASSWGRGTEAFF.

This sequence joins TRBV19 and TRBJ1-5, with D tentatively TRBD1 (5 bases). CDR1 is LNHDA, CDR2 SQIVND, per germline (reference sequence). Trimming stripped 2 bases from V and 4 bases from J, with 9 bases between. The length of the CDR3 is 14 residues. CDR3 sequence: CASSILGENQPQHF. The CDR3 nucleotides read TGTGCCAGTAGTATACTGGGGGAAAATCAGCCCCAGCATTTT.

This clone has a single count. CDR3 in DNA: TGTGCCAGCAGCACGGGACAGGGAGTATATGGCTACACCTTC. Protein: CASSTGQGVYGYTF. This chain links TRBV5-5 with TRBJ1-2; 9 bases line up with TRBD1. The CDR3 has 14 residues. Germline V gene data show CDR1 as SGHKS and CDR2 as YYEKEE (reference sequence). The junction had 6 bases not matched to a gene; V was cut back by 4 bases and J by 5 bases.

This chain uses TRBV10-3 with TRBJ1-3; no clear D. CDR1 is ENHRY and CDR2 is SYGVKD in the germline V gene. V was clipped by 2 bases and J by 2 bases, with 4 bases between them. The CDR3 covers 13 residues. Written as DNA, the CDR3 is TGTGCCATCAGTGAGAGTCCTGGAAACACCATATATTTT. It yields the protein CAISESPGNTIYF.

The CDR3 is CASRDTGYGNTIYF. In DNA, the CDR3 is TGTGCCAGTAGAGACACAGGGTACGGAAACACCATATATTTT. The chain uses TRBV19 and TRBJ1-3; tentative D call: TRBD1 (6 bases). V was clipped by 6 bases and J by 4 bases, with 13 bases between them. The CDR3 is 14 amino acids. The germline gives CDR1 LNHDA, CDR2 SQIVND (reference sequence). Full variable domain (rest looked up from reference TRBV19 and TRBJ1-3): DGGITQSPKYLFRKEGQNVTLSCEQNLNHDAMYWYRQDPGQGLRLIYYSQIVNDFQKGDIAEGYSVSREKKESFPLTVTSAQKNPTAFYLCASRDTGYGNTIYFGEGSWLTVV.